Listed below are T cell receptor beta chains from one sample, sequenced in a study of OX40 agonist ivuxolimab in advanced cancers. The table came from immunoSEQ multiplex PCR; TCRdb's copy has only in-frame clones and leaves some out. In the table there are about 43,000 clones, around 90% of which are singletons. The sequenced sample was CD4+ or CD8+ T cells sorted from blood, obtained in a trial of the OX40 agonist ivuxolimab. These receptors originate from an adult with an advanced solid tumor such as melanoma, head and neck, liver or kidney cancer. CDR3s include the opening cysteine and the closing phenylalanine or tryptophan. A D gene is named only where the DNA matches it firmly. Rows give clone size only sometimes, using once, few, many, or a class for an expanded clone.

clone size: NA
D gene: TRBD2
J gene: TRBJ2-1
V gene: TRBV7-8
CDR3 DNA: TGTGCCAGCAGCTTAGCCCAGACGGGACTAGGGGGGAATGAGCAGTTCTTC
CDR3 protein: CASSLAQTGLGGNEQFF

clone size: NA
D gene: NA
J gene: TRBJ1-4
V gene: TRBV11-2
CDR3 DNA: TGTGCCAGCAGCTCTGAAGATGAAAAACTGTTTTTT
CDR3 protein: CASSSEDEKLFF

clone size: NA
D gene: TRBD1
J gene: TRBJ2-1
V gene: TRBV7-6
CDR3 DNA: TGTGCCAGCAGCGCCGAGGGACAGTTTTACAATGAGCAGTTCTTC
CDR3 protein: CASSAEGQFYNEQFF

clone size: NA
D gene: TRBD2
J gene: TRBJ2-7
V gene: TRBV6-5
CDR3 DNA: TGTGCCAGCAGTTTCGTAAGCGGGGTCGAGCAGTACTTC
CDR3 protein: CASSFVSGVEQYF

clone size: NA
D gene: NA
J gene: TRBJ1-2
V gene: TRBV27
CDR3 DNA: TGTGCCAGCAGTTTATTGGCAGGATCTAACTATGGCTACACCTTC
CDR3 protein: CASSLLAGSNYGYTF

clone size: NA
D gene: TRBD1
J gene: TRBJ2-1
V gene: TRBV2
CDR3 DNA: TGTGCCAGCAGACGTCTAGGGGGCTTCGACTACAATGAGCAGTTCTTC
CDR3 protein: CASRRLGGFDYNEQFF

clone size: once
D gene: NA
J gene: TRBJ2-7
V gene: TRBV5-1
CDR3 DNA: TGCGCCAGCAGCTTGGATAAGGTTTCCTACGAGCAGTACTTC
CDR3 protein: CASSLDKVSYEQYF

clone size: NA
D gene: NA
J gene: TRBJ2-2
V gene: TRBV6-5
CDR3 DNA: TGTGCCAGCAGTTACTCGTTGGGGTCCGGGGAGCTGTTTTTT
CDR3 protein: CASSYSLGSGELFF

clone size: NA
D gene: NA
J gene: TRBJ1-5
V gene: TRBV21-1
CDR3 DNA: TGTGCCAGCAGCAAGCGGTCAGGGAAAGGTCAGCCCCAGCATTTT
CDR3 protein: CASSKRSGKGQPQHF

clone size: NA
D gene: NA
J gene: TRBJ2-7
V gene: TRBV6-6
CDR3 DNA: TGTGCCAGCAGTTATAGCAGGGAGCAGTACTTC
CDR3 protein: CASSYSREQYF

clone size: NA
D gene: TRBD1
J gene: TRBJ2-7
V gene: TRBV19
CDR3 DNA: TGTGCCAGTAGCCTGGGACAGGCCATCTCCTACGAGCAGTACTTC
CDR3 protein: CASSLGQAISYEQYF

clone size: NA
D gene: NA
J gene: TRBJ1-2
V gene: TRBV2
CDR3 DNA: TGTGCCAGCAGTGAGACAGGATCTCCGGAGTATGGCTACACCTTC
CDR3 protein: CASSETGSPEYGYTF

clone size: NA
D gene: TRBD1
J gene: TRBJ2-7
V gene: TRBV4-1
CDR3 DNA: TGCGCCAGCAGCTATCCAGGACAGGGGGCCTACGAGCAGTACTTC
CDR3 protein: CASSYPGQGAYEQYF

clone size: NA
D gene: NA
J gene: TRBJ1-5
V gene: TRBV4-1
CDR3 DNA: TGCGCCAGCAGCCAAGCTAGGGGGTCTGATCAGCCCCAGCATTTT
CDR3 protein: CASSQARGSDQPQHF

clone size: NA
D gene: TRBD1
J gene: TRBJ1-2
V gene: TRBV9
CDR3 DNA: TGTGCCAGCAGGGCCGACAGGGTTCAAGGATCGGGAGGCTACACCTTC
CDR3 protein: CASRADRVQGSGGYTF

clone size: NA
D gene: NA
J gene: TRBJ1-5
V gene: TRBV21-1
CDR3 DNA: TGTGCCAGCAGCAAAGGGCAGATAGATAGCAATCAGCCCCAGCATTTT
CDR3 protein: CASSKGQIDSNQPQHF

clone size: NA
D gene: NA
J gene: TRBJ2-7
V gene: TRBV11-2
CDR3 DNA: TGTGCCAGCAGCTCGACACCTACCTACGAGCAGTACTTC
CDR3 protein: CASSSTPTYEQYF

clone size: NA
D gene: NA
J gene: TRBJ2-7
V gene: TRBV5-6
CDR3 DNA: TGTGCCAGCAGCCGGTCATGGGAGGAATCCTACGAGCAGTACTTC
CDR3 protein: CASSRSWEESYEQYF

clone size: NA
D gene: NA
J gene: TRBJ2-1
V gene: TRBV27
CDR3 DNA: TGTGCCAGCAGTCCCGTCCCAGGGTCGTACAATGAGCAGTTCTTC
CDR3 protein: CASSPVPGSYNEQFF

clone size: NA
D gene: NA
J gene: TRBJ2-3
V gene: TRBV2
CDR3 DNA: TGTGCCAGCAGCGAAGGACAACCCTGGGAAGATACGCAGTATTTT
CDR3 protein: CASSEGQPWEDTQYF

clone size: NA
D gene: TRBD2
J gene: TRBJ2-1
V gene: TRBV4-1
CDR3 DNA: TGCGCCAGCAGCGGGGGGCGCGGGGGGTATGAGCAGTTCTTC
CDR3 protein: CASSGGRGGYEQFF

clone size: NA
D gene: NA
J gene: TRBJ2-3
V gene: TRBV4-3
CDR3 DNA: TGCGCCAGCAGCCAAGATCGAGGGGACCTTAATACGCAGTATTTT
CDR3 protein: CASSQDRGDLNTQYF

clone size: NA
D gene: NA
J gene: TRBJ1-4
V gene: TRBV9
CDR3 DNA: TGTGCCAGCAGCGTAGGAGGGAATGAAAAACTGTTTTTT
CDR3 protein: CASSVGGNEKLFF

clone size: NA
D gene: NA
J gene: TRBJ2-7
V gene: TRBV4-1
CDR3 DNA: TGCGCCAGCAGCCAAGAGTTTGTGGGGGGTAGGTCCTACGAGCAGTACTTC
CDR3 protein: CASSQEFVGGRSYEQYF

clone size: once
D gene: NA
J gene: TRBJ2-7
V gene: TRBV2
CDR3 DNA: TGTGCCAGCAGTGAACCGGTTACCCGGGGGGAGCAGTACTTC
CDR3 protein: CASSEPVTRGEQYF

clone size: NA
D gene: TRBD1
J gene: TRBJ1-1
V gene: TRBV27
CDR3 DNA: TGTGCCAGCTTAGGACAGGGGAGGGGACTTGAAGCTTTCTTT
CDR3 protein: CASLGQGRGLEAFF

clone size: NA
D gene: NA
J gene: TRBJ2-7
V gene: TRBV27
CDR3 DNA: TGTGCCAGCAGGCCGGGACGGAATTTTTACGAGCAGTACTTC
CDR3 protein: CASRPGRNFYEQYF

clone size: NA
D gene: NA
J gene: TRBJ2-7
V gene: TRBV19
CDR3 DNA: TGTGCCAGTAGTTATAACAGCTTCTACGAGCAGTACTTC
CDR3 protein: CASSYNSFYEQYF

clone size: NA
D gene: TRBD1
J gene: TRBJ1-4
V gene: TRBV7-7
CDR3 DNA: TGTGCCAGCAGCCCCTCACCGGACAGGAATGAAAAACTGTTTTTT
CDR3 protein: CASSPSPDRNEKLFF

clone size: NA
D gene: TRBD1
J gene: TRBJ1-2
V gene: TRBV7-2
CDR3 DNA: TGTGCCAGCAGCCGTAGGAGGGACAGGGATCGTGATGGCTACACCTTC
CDR3 protein: CASSRRRDRDRDGYTF

clone size: NA
D gene: NA
J gene: TRBJ1-4
V gene: TRBV5-1
CDR3 DNA: TGCGCCAGCAGCTTGGAGGTACAGGCCCAAAAACTGTTTTTT
CDR3 protein: CASSLEVQAQKLFF

clone size: NA
D gene: NA
J gene: TRBJ2-1
V gene: TRBV7-9
CDR3 DNA: TGTGCCAGCAGCCCGGCGTCCGGGGGCTCCTACAATGAGCAGTTCTTC
CDR3 protein: CASSPASGGSYNEQFF

clone size: NA
D gene: NA
J gene: TRBJ2-2
V gene: TRBV19
CDR3 DNA: TGTGCCAGTAGTATAGCTGTCGGGGAGCTGTTTTTT
CDR3 protein: CASSIAVGELFF

clone size: NA
D gene: TRBD2
J gene: TRBJ2-3
V gene: TRBV5-6
CDR3 DNA: TGTGCCAGCAGCCCGACGGGGAGGGGAGATACGCAGTATTTT
CDR3 protein: CASSPTGRGDTQYF

clone size: NA
D gene: NA
J gene: TRBJ2-7
V gene: TRBV15
CDR3 DNA: TGTGCCACCAGCAGAGAAACGGTCGCCTACGAGCAGTACTTC
CDR3 protein: CATSRETVAYEQYF

clone size: NA
D gene: NA
J gene: TRBJ2-1
V gene: TRBV29-1
CDR3 DNA: TGCAGCGTTGATTTACCTAAGCGGTACAATGAGCAGTTCTTC
CDR3 protein: CSVDLPKRYNEQFF

clone size: NA
D gene: TRBD1
J gene: TRBJ1-6
V gene: TRBV19
CDR3 DNA: TGTGCCAGCGCATCCCCAAGGACAGGGGGCTATAATTCACCCCTCCACTTT
CDR3 protein: CASASPRTGGYNSPLHF

clone size: NA
D gene: TRBD2
J gene: TRBJ2-7
V gene: TRBV19
CDR3 DNA: TGTGCCAGTAGTATGACTAGCGCATCGATATACGAGCAGTACTTC
CDR3 protein: CASSMTSASIYEQYF

clone size: once
D gene: NA
J gene: TRBJ2-1
V gene: TRBV11-2
CDR3 DNA: TGTGCCAGCAGCTTAGTAGGGACTGAGTATGAGCAGTTCTTC
CDR3 protein: CASSLVGTEYEQFF

clone size: NA
D gene: TRBD2
J gene: TRBJ2-1
V gene: TRBV6-1
CDR3 DNA: TGTGCCAGCGACCCCCACGAGCGGGAGTTGAATGAGCAGTTCTTC
CDR3 protein: CASDPHERELNEQFF

clone size: NA
D gene: NA
J gene: TRBJ1-2
V gene: TRBV4-1
CDR3 DNA: TGCGCCAGCAGCCCCCTGCTGGACACGGTCTACACCTTC
CDR3 protein: CASSPLLDTVYTF

clone size: NA
D gene: NA
J gene: TRBJ1-1
V gene: TRBV27
CDR3 DNA: TGTGCCAGCAGCCTTTCGACAGCTCTGAACACTGAAGCTTTCTTT
CDR3 protein: CASSLSTALNTEAFF

clone size: NA
D gene: TRBD1
J gene: TRBJ1-3
V gene: TRBV5-1
CDR3 DNA: TGCGCCAGCAGACTGGACAGGGGGACTGGAAACACCATATATTTT
CDR3 protein: CASRLDRGTGNTIYF

clone size: NA
D gene: NA
J gene: TRBJ1-1
V gene: TRBV11-2
CDR3 DNA: TGTGCCAGCAGCTTAGCGGAAGGCACTGAAGCTTTCTTT
CDR3 protein: CASSLAEGTEAFF

clone size: NA
D gene: TRBD1
J gene: TRBJ2-3
V gene: TRBV7-2
CDR3 DNA: TGTGCCAGCAACCCTTCGGGACAGACATATTACAAAGATACGCAGTATTTT
CDR3 protein: CASNPSGQTYYKDTQYF

clone size: once
D gene: TRBD2
J gene: TRBJ2-7
V gene: TRBV27
CDR3 DNA: TGTGCCAGCAGTCCCGGACTAGCGGGGTACGAGCAGTACTTC
CDR3 protein: CASSPGLAGYEQYF

clone size: few
D gene: NA
J gene: TRBJ1-2
V gene: TRBV6-5
CDR3 DNA: TGTGCCAGCAGTTACTCGATACCCAGGGAATATGGCTACACCTTC
CDR3 protein: CASSYSIPREYGYTF

clone size: NA
D gene: TRBD1
J gene: TRBJ1-1
V gene: TRBV7-8
CDR3 DNA: TGTGCCAGCAGCCCAGGGGGGTTCGGCACTGAAGCTTTCTTT
CDR3 protein: CASSPGGFGTEAFF

clone size: NA
D gene: NA
J gene: TRBJ2-7
V gene: TRBV7-8
CDR3 DNA: TGTGCCAGCAGCTTTACAGGGAACGGAAATACCCGCTCCTACGAGCAGTACTTC
CDR3 protein: CASSFTGNGNTRSYEQYF

clone size: NA
D gene: NA
J gene: TRBJ2-2
V gene: TRBV30
CDR3 DNA: TGTGCCTGGAGTGGACTACCGAACACCGGGGAGCTGTTTTTT
CDR3 protein: CAWSGLPNTGELFF